This TCR beta chain emerged from a study of blood T cell repertoires in COVID-19. Germline lookup yields CDR1 LGHNA and CDR2 YNFKEQ. The J segment lost 4 bases and the V segment lost 1 base, leaving 2 bases of the junction unmatched. The CDR3 has 16 amino acids. Sequenced by immunoSEQ multiplex PCR; TCRdb stores in-frame clones only, minus some. Counted here are approximately 100,000 clones, around 90% occurring once; the ten biggest clones make up 5.5% to 6.5%. The rearrangement joins TRBV4-2 to TRBJ2-1; 12 bases match TRBD2. Source material: peripheral blood. The receptor's source is a woman aged 60-75 years with acute or convalescent COVID-19. DNA of the CDR3: TGTGCCAGCAGCCAAGGACTAGCGGGGGTTTACAATGAGCAGTTCTTC. Translating it yields CASSQGLAGVYNEQFF.